Presented here are 28 T cell receptor beta chains from one specimen sequenced in a study of shared clonotypes between healthy human individuals. Here immunoSEQ multiplex PCR was the method, and the copy in TCRdb shows in-frame clones only, minus some. This table has around 2.5 million clones, 80% to 95% appearing once. The sequencing sample was made of naive CD4+ T cells from PBMCs. The subset here: CD45RA+ positively selected. These receptors all come from a man younger than 35 in good health. Some clones in this sample may be carry-over from other donors' samples.

This clone has only one observation. The chain recombines TRBV7-9 with TRBJ2-1, with a tentative D call TRBD2 (5 bases). Between the trimmed V and J ends, which lost 5 bases and 10 bases, there was a span of 15 bases. This CDR3 comprises 13 residues. The germline V gene encodes CDR1 SEHNR and CDR2 FQNEAQ (reference sequence). CDR3 residues: CASSASAAQEQFF. The CDR3 nucleotides read TGTGCCAGCAGCGCTTCAGCGGCCCAGGAGCAGTTCTTC.

This chain connects TRBV7-2 to TRBJ2-2, with D unresolved. From germline, CDR1 is SGHTA and CDR2 FQGNSA. There are 15 residues in the CDR3. Trimming cost V 1 base and J 6 bases, with 12 bases left between them. The CDR3 region is CASSLVWGSAGELFF. The CDR3 bases are TGTGCCAGCAGCTTAGTCTGGGGATCTGCCGGGGAGCTGTTTTTT.

J is TRBJ1-1 and V is TRBV5-5; D is ambiguous. Germline V gene lookup returns CDR1 SGHKS and CDR2 YYEKEE (reference sequence). CDR3 size: 13 residues. V lost 2 bases and J lost 1, with 6 bases in between. The CDR3 loop reads CASSFAWNTEAFF. The DNA for the CDR3 is TGTGCCAGCAGCTTTGCCTGGAACACTGAAGCTTTCTTT.

This clone has a handful of counts. This chain connects TRBV9 to TRBJ1-1; 10 nucleotides match TRBD1. The CDR3 is made up of 16 amino acids. CDR1 SGDLS and CDR2 YYNGEE come from the germline V gene. The trim removed 7 bases at V and 3 bases at J, leaving 12 bases unmatched. CDR3 loop: CASGPGTGAGDTEAFF. The DNA for the CDR3 is TGTGCCAGCGGCCCCGGGACAGGGGCAGGGGACACTGAAGCTTTCTTT.

The chain is built from TRBV9 and TRBJ1-3; possibly TRBD1 for D (6 bases). Germline V gene data show CDR1 as SGDLS and CDR2 as YYNGEE. The CDR3 is made up of 15 amino acids. Trimming removed 3 bases from V and 3 bases from J, with 13 bases in between. The CDR3 nucleotides are TGTGCCAGCAGCGGCCCGGACAGTTATGGAAACACCATATATTTT. The encoded protein is CASSGPDSYGNTIYF.

This clone was found once. The chain uses TRBV11-2 and TRBJ2-2, with D possibly matching TRBD2 (5 bases). This CDR3 spans 16 amino acids. Germline V lookup: CDR1 SGHAT, CDR2 FQNNGV. V gave up 5 bases and J gave up 5 bases, with 18 bases separating them. DNA for the CDR3: TGTGCCAGCAGCCGCCCGGACTGGTACTCTACCGGGGAGCTGTTTTTT. This sequence encodes CASSRPDWYSTGELFF.

A word on this clone: The sample carries other DNA sequences with the same CDR3. The chain joins TRBV19 to TRBJ1-2; no firm D call. Between the trimmed V and J ends, which lost 6 bases and 1 base, there was a span of 12 bases. The CDR3 totals 14 residues. The germline V gene has CDR1 LNHDA and CDR2 SQIVND (reference sequence). CDR3 sequence: CASRIGEGNYGYTF. CDR3 nucleotides: TGTGCCAGTAGGATTGGGGAGGGTAACTATGGCTACACCTTC.

The chain links TRBV5-5 to TRBJ1-3, with D possibly being TRBD1 (5 bases). The CDR3 extends over 16 amino acids. V lost 0 bases to trimming and J lost 5 bases, with 15 bases between them. CDR1 is SGHKS, CDR2 YYEKEE, per germline (reference sequence). CDR3 protein: CASSLVASPGRNTIYF. CDR3 DNA: TGTGCCAGCAGCTTGGTGGCTTCTCCAGGGCGAAACACCATATATTTT.

The rearrangement links TRBV13 to TRBJ1-2; D remains unclear. Per germline, CDR1 PRHDT and CDR2 FYEKMQ (reference sequence). This CDR3 contains 16 residues. V was pared by 3 bases and J by 1 base, with 15 bases between. In nucleotides, the CDR3 is TGTGCCAGCAGCTTCGGAGGGTACCGCCGTAACTATGGCTACACCTTC. Amino acids: CASSFGGYRRNYGYTF.

V and J are TRBV19 and TRBJ2-7; TRBD1 aligns across 10 bases. With 2 bases clipped from V and 2 bases from J, the junction kept 3 bases outside the gene matches. The CDR3 has 15 residues. Germline V gives CDR1 LNHDA, CDR2 SQIVND (reference sequence). CDR3 bases: TGTGCCAGTAGTATAAAAGGACAGGGGGCCTACGAGCAGTACTTC. Its protein is CASSIKGQGAYEQYF.

In this sample, this clone turned up a few times. The chain links TRBV9 to TRBJ1-5; TRBD1 agrees at 9 bases. The CDR3 totals 15 residues. In germline, CDR1 is SGDLS, CDR2 YYNGEE. V trimming: 3 bases; J trimming: 6 bases; junction bases outside the gene matches: 7. The CDR3 nucleotides are TGTGCCAGCAGCGCCGGGACAGGGACAAGTCAGCCCCAGCATTTT. It translates to CASSAGTGTSQPQHF.

The chain is built from TRBV5-4 and TRBJ1-6; possibly TRBD1 for D (6 bases). Per germline, CDR1 SGHNT and CDR2 YYREEE (reference sequence). Trimming removed 4 bases at V and 10 bases at J, with 15 bases between. There are 14 residues in the CDR3. DNA of the CDR3: TGTGCCAGCAGCATACAGGGTCAGGACTCACCCCTCCACTTT. Its translation is CASSIQGQDSPLHF.

This chain connects TRBV5-1 to TRBJ2-2; 9 nucleotides match TRBD1. Germline V gene data show CDR1 as SGHRS and CDR2 as YFSETQ. V shed 2 bases and J 6 bases; nucleotides not matched to a gene: 5. The CDR3 covers 15 residues. This CDR3 reads CASSFIQGAPGELFF. CDR3 coding DNA: TGCGCCAGCAGCTTTATACAGGGGGCCCCCGGGGAGCTGTTTTTT. Full variable domain (outside the CDR3, taken from reference TRBV5-1 and TRBJ2-2): KAGVTQTPRYLIKTRGQQVTLSCSPISGHRSVSWYQQTPGQGLQFLFEYFSETQRNKGNFPGRFSGRQFSNSRSEMNVSTLELGDSALYLCASSFIQGAPGELFFGEGSRLTVL.

This chain uses TRBV6-5 with TRBJ2-2; 11 bases fit TRBD1. The germline gives CDR1 MNHEY, CDR2 SVGAGI. The CDR3 contains 15 residues. V shed 6 bases and J 4 bases; nucleotides not matched to a gene: 4. The CDR3 DNA reads as TGTGCCAGCAGGGGGACAGGGGGTGTCACCGGGGAGCTGTTTTTT. Amino acid sequence: CASRGTGGVTGELFF.

The CDR3 loop is CAWSRSNRGVDQPQHF. CDR3 coding DNA: TGTGCCTGGAGTCGGTCGAACAGGGGGGTGGATCAGCCCCAGCATTTT. The chain combines TRBV30 with TRBJ1-5, with 8 bases that match TRBD1. Germline values: CDR1 GTSNPN, CDR2 SVGIG (reference sequence). This CDR3 has 16 amino acids. With V trimmed by 2 bases and J by 5 bases, 11 bases remained unmatched.

The chain couples TRBV7-8 to TRBJ2-3; 7 nucleotides agree with TRBD2. Germline-derived CDR1 and CDR2 are SGHVS and FQNEAQ. J lost 0 bases, V lost 4 bases, and 10 bases had no gene match. This CDR3 is 17 amino acids long. DNA of the CDR3: TGTGCCAGCAGCTCCTTGACTGGACTAGGGAGCACAGATACGCAGTATTTT. It specifies CASSSLTGLGSTDTQYF.

The chain uses TRBV15 and TRBJ2-2; tentatively, D is TRBD2 (7 bases). The germline V and J ends were trimmed by 6 bases and 5 bases, with 16 bases remaining between them. This CDR3 spans 15 amino acids. Germline CDR1 is LNHNV and CDR2 is YYDKDF (reference sequence). This chain's CDR3 is CATSRLATGTGELFF. As DNA, the CDR3 is TGTGCCACCAGTCGACTAGCTACAGGGACCGGGGAGCTGTTTTTT.

In its sample, this clone was seen once. Distinct nucleotide sequences in the sample also encode this CDR3. The V and J genes are TRBV18 and TRBJ2-3; D possibly uses TRBD1 or TRBD2 (5 bases each). Between the trimmed V and J ends, which lost 3 bases and 4 bases, there was a span of 5 bases. This CDR3 is 12 amino acids long. Germline-derived CDR1 and CDR2 are KGHSH and LQKENI. In DNA form, the CDR3 reads TGTGCCAGCTCACCGGGGGCAGATACGCAGTATTTT. Translation: CASSPGADTQYF. Complete variable domain (other parts from reference TRBV18 and TRBJ2-3): NAGVMQNPRHLVRRRGQEARLRCSPMKGHSHVYWYRQLPEEGLKFMVYLQKENIIDESGMPKERFSAEFPKEGPSILRIQQVVRGDSAAYFCASSPGADTQYFGPGTRLTVL.

This chain uses TRBV7-3 with TRBJ1-1; no firm D call. Trimming took 8 bases from V and 0 from J, leaving 13 bases between them. The CDR3 extends over 14 amino acids. Germline CDR1 SGHTA, CDR2 FQGTGA. The CDR3: CASAPAAVNTEAFF. The CDR3 nucleotides are TGTGCCAGCGCCCCGGCGGCGGTGAACACTGAAGCTTTCTTT. Complete variable domain (other parts from reference TRBV7-3 and TRBJ1-1): GAGVSQTPSNKVTEKGKYVELRCDPISGHTALYWYRQSLGQGPEFLIYFQGTGAADDSGLPNDRFFAVRPEGSVSTLKIQRTERGDSAVYLCASAPAAVNTEAFFGQGTRLTVV.

The chain is built from TRBV6-1 and TRBJ2-1; no clear D gene. The CDR3 is made up of 15 amino acids. Germline CDR1 MNHNS, CDR2 SASEGT. V lost 4 bases and J lost 10, with 20 bases in between. CDR3: CASSASILLFREQFF. CDR3 in DNA: TGTGCCAGCAGTGCCTCCATCCTTCTCTTCAGAGAGCAGTTCTTC.

This sequence joins TRBV11-2 and TRBJ2-7; a possible D gene is TRBD2 (6 bases). Per the germline V gene, CDR1 is SGHAT and CDR2 is FQNNGV. CDR3 length: 14 residues. The V end was cut by 3 bases, the J end by 2 bases, with 11 bases between. CDR3 nucleotides: TGTGCCAGCAGCTTGGGTAGCGGTCCCTACGAGCAGTACTTC. Translated: CASSLGSGPYEQYF.

This clone was counted a few times. V and J are TRBV10-1 and TRBJ2-7; 9 bases fit TRBD2. Germline V lookup: CDR1 WNHNN, CDR2 SYGVQD (reference sequence). The CDR3 length is 14 residues. The DNA of the CDR3 is TGCGCTACCGGGCTAGCGGGATTCCACTACGAGCAGTACTTC. It specifies CATGLAGFHYEQYF.

This clone appeared a single time. The chain couples TRBV2 to TRBJ1-1; D is ambiguous. Trimming removed 3 bases from V and 4 bases from J, with 12 bases in between. The CDR3 has 14 amino acids. Germline V lookup: CDR1 SNHLY, CDR2 FYNNEI. CDR3 sequence: CASSDKSQLTEAFF. For the CDR3, the DNA is TGTGCCAGCAGTGATAAGAGCCAGCTCACTGAAGCTTTCTTT.

This chain links TRBV2 with TRBJ1-5; D might be TRBD1 (6 bases). Germline V CDR1 and CDR2: SNHLY, FYNNEI. Trimming removed 8 bases at V and 0 bases at J, with 14 bases between. The CDR3 is 15 amino acids. CDR3 loop: CASEQGQYSNQPQHF. In DNA, the CDR3 is TGTGCCAGCGAACAGGGACAATATAGCAATCAGCCCCAGCATTTT.

Regarding this clone: Other DNA sequences in the same sample also yield this CDR3. V and J are TRBV7-3 and TRBJ2-5; 14 positions agree with TRBD2. Germline loops: CDR1 SGHTA, CDR2 FQGTGA. V was clipped by 2 bases and J by 4 bases; unmatched bases: 3. This CDR3 comprises 16 residues. Written as DNA, the CDR3 is TGTGCCAGCAGCTTAGGGACTAGCGGGAGAGGAGAGACCCAGTACTTC. Translating it yields CASSLGTSGRGETQYF. Variable domain in full (rest from reference TRBV7-3 and TRBJ2-5): GAGVSQTPSNKVTEKGKYVELRCDPISGHTALYWYRQSLGQGPEFLIYFQGTGAADDSGLPNDRFFAVRPEGSVSTLKIQRTERGDSAVYLCASSLGTSGRGETQYFGPGTRLLVL.

The chain employs TRBV5-1 and TRBJ2-5, with D maybe TRBD2 (5 bases). Germline loops: CDR1 SGHRS, CDR2 YFSETQ. The CDR3 loop spans 14 amino acids. Trimming removed 3 bases from V and 2 bases from J, with 11 bases in between. The CDR3 protein is CASSWTGNQETQYF. CDR3 DNA: TGCGCCAGCAGCTGGACCGGGAATCAAGAGACCCAGTACTTC. Using reference TRBV5-1 and TRBJ2-5 for the parts outside the CDR3, the full variable domain is KAGVTQTPRYLIKTRGQQVTLSCSPISGHRSVSWYQQTPGQGLQFLFEYFSETQRNKGNFPGRFSGRQFSNSRSEMNVSTLELGDSALYLCASSWTGNQETQYFGPGTRLLVL.

The genes are TRBV28 and TRBJ2-5, with D possibly TRBD2 on 6 matching bases. Trimming removed 4 bases at V and 5 bases at J, with 17 bases between. The CDR3 sequence is 15 residues long. Germline-derived CDR1 and CDR2 are MDHEN and SYDVKM. CDR3 residues: CASSYAGFEGETQYF. The CDR3 DNA reads as TGTGCCAGCAGTTACGCGGGATTCGAAGGGGAGACCCAGTACTTC. Filled out from reference TRBV28 and TRBJ2-5, the complete variable domain reads DVKVTQSSRYLVKRTGEKVFLECVQDMDHENMFWYRQDPGLGLRLIYFSYDVKMKEKGDIPEGYSVSREKKERFSLILESASTNQTSMYLCASSYAGFEGETQYFGPGTRLLVL.

The chain links TRBV29-1 to TRBJ2-3; D unresolved. CDR3 size: 14 residues. V was clipped by 5 bases and J by 2 bases, with 14 bases between them. Germline values: CDR1 SQVTM, CDR2 ANQGSEA. CDR3 DNA sequence: TGCAGCGTTAGGCGTCAGAACCCCACAGATACGCAGTATTTT. Translating it yields CSVRRQNPTDTQYF.